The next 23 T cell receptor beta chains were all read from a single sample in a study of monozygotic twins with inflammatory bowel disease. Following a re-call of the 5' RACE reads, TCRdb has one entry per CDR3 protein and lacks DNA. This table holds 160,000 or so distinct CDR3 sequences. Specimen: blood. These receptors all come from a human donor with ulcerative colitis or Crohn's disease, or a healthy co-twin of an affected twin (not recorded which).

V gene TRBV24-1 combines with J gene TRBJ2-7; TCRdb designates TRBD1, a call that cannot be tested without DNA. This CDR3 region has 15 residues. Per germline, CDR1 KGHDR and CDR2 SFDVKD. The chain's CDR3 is CATSEAGGGPYEQYF.

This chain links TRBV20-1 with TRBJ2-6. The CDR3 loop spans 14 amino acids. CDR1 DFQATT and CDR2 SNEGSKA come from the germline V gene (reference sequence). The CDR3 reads CSASSGSGANVLTF.

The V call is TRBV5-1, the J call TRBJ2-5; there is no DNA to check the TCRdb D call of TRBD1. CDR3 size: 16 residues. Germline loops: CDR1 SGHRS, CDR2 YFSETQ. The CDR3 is CASSLAGGAREETQYF.

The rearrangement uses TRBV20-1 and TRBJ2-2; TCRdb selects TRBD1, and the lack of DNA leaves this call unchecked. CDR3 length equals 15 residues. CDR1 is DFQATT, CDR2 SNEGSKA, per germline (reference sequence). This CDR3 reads CSALTFDSRTGELFF.

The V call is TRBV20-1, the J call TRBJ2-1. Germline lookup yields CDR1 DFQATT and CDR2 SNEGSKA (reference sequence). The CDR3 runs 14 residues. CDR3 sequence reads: CSARILAGISEQFF.

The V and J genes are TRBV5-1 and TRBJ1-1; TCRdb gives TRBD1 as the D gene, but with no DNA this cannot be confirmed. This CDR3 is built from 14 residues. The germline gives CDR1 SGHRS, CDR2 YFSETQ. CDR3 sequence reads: CASSRSQGNTEAFF. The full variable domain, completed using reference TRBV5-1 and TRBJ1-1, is KAGVTQTPRYLIKTRGQQVTLSCSPISGHRSVSWYQQTPGQGLQFLFEYFSETQRNKGNFPGRFSGRQFSNSRSEMNVSTLELGDSALYLCASSRSQGNTEAFFGQGTRLTVV.

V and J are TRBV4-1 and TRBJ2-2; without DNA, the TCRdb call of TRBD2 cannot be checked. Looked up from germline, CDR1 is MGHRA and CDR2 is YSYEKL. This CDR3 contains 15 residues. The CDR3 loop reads CASSLLASGTGELFF.

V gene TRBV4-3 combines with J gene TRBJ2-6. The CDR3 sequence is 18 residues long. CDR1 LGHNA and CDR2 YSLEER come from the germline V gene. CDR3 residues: CASSQEARSYSGANVLTF.

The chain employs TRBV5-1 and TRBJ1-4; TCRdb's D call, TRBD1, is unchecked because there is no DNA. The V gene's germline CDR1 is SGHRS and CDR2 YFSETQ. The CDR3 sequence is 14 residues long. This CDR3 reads CASSRGTRAEKLFF.

The CDR3 loop is CASSLTGVNSPLHF. The chain employs TRBV5-1 and TRBJ1-6; TCRdb's D call, TRBD1, is unchecked because there is no DNA. Germline V gives CDR1 SGHRS, CDR2 YFSETQ. The CDR3 runs 14 residues.

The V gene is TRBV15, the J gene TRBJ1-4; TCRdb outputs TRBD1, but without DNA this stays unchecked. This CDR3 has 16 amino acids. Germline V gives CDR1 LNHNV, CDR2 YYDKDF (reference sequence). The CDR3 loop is CATSRDRTGLKEKLFF.

Here the CDR3 reads CASSLQASGELFF. The chain links TRBV7-9 to TRBJ2-2. Germline CDR1 SEHNR, CDR2 FQNEAQ (reference sequence). The CDR3 is 13 amino acids.

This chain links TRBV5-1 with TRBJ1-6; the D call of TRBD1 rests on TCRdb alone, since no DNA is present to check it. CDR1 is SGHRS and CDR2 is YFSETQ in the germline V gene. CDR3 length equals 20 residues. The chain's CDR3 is CASSLNPGNKLSSYNSPLHF.

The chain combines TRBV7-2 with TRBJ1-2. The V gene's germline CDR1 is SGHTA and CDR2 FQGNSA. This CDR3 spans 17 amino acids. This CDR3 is CASSSTQDPQGTRGYTF.

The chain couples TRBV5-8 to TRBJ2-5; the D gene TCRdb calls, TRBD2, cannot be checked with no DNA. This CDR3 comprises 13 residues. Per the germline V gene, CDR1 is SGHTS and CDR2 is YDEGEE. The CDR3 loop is CASSSTSEETQYF.

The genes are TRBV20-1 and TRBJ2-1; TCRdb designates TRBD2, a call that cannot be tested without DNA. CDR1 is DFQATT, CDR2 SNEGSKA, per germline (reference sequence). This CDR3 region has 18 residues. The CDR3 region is CSARVPMRLAATYNEQFF.

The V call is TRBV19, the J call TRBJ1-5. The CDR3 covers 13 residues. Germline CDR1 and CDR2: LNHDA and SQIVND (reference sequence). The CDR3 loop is CASTVTGWQPQHF.

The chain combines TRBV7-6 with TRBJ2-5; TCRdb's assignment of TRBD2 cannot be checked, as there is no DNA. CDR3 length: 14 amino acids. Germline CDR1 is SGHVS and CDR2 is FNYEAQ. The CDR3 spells CASSLGRAGETQYF.

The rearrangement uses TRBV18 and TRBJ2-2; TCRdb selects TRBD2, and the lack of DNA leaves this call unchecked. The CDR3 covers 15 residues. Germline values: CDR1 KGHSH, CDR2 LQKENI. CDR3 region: CASSPPLAGTGELFF.

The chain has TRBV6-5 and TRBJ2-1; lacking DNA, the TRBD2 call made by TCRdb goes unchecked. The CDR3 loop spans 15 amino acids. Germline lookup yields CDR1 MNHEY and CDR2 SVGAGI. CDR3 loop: CASSYPGLGYNEQFF.

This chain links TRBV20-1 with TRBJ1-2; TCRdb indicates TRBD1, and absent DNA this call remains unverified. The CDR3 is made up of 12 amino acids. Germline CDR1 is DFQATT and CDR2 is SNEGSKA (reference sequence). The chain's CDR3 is CSANRGRPWNTF.

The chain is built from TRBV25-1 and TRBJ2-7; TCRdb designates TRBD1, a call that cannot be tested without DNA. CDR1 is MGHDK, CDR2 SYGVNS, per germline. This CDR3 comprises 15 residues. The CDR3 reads CASSEYTGQSYEQYF.

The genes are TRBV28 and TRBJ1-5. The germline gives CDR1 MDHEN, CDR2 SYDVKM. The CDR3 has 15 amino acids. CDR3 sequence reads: CASSYSGDSNQPQHF.